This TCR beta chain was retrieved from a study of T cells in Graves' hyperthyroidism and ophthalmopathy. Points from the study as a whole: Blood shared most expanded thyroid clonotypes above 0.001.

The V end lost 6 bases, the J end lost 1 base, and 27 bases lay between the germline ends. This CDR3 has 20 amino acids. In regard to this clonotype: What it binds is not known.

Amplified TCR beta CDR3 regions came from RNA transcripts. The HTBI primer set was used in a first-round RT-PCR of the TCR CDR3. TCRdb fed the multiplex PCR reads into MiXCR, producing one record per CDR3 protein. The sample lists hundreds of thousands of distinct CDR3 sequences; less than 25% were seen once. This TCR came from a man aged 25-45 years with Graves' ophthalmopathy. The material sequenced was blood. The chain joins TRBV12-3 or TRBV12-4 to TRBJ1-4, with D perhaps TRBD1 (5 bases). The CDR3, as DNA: TGTGCCAGCAGCCCCTCCCCGGACACACCCAAGCCTCTAACTAATGAAAAACTGTTTTTT. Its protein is CASSPSPDTPKPLTNEKLFF.